This T cell receptor (beta chain) was observed in a study of blood T cell repertoires in COVID-19. Turning to the study itself: The origin of the acute and convalescent COVID-19 samples was the United States, Italy and Spain. Nucleic acid was either cDNA or gDNA, and it came from T cells, B-cell-depleted T cells, or PBMCs.

Trimming removed 0 bases from V and 8 bases from J; junction bases left unmatched: 9. The germline CDR1 and CDR2 sequences are SEHNR and FQNEAQ (reference sequence). CDR3 size: 16 residues. Per the study methods: Amplification of reference gene primers was used by the study to estimate nucleated cell counts. Profiled with immunoSEQ multiplex PCR; TCRdb holds only in-frame clones, not every one. D and trimming come from the DNA, and the V and J calls and clone size come from that table. The table lists over 140,000 clones, roughly 80% of them singletons. The chain couples TRBV7-9 to TRBJ1-4, with 7 nucleotides matching TRBD1. Sequencing input: peripheral blood. The origin of this receptor is a woman aged 55-69 years with acute or convalescent COVID-19. The CDR3 nucleotides read TGTGCCAGCAGCTTAGCCGCTGGGGCAGGGGGGGAAAAACTGTTTTTT. Translating gives CASSLAAGAGGEKLFF. Based on the CDR3 plus reference TRBV7-9 and TRBJ1-4, the full variable domain is DTGVSQNPRHKITKRGQNVTFRCDPISEHNRLYWYRQTLGQGPEFLTYFQNEAQLEKSRLLSDRFSAERPKGSFSTLEIQRTEQGDSAMYLCASSLAAGAGGEKLFFGSGTQLSVL.